These 25 T cell receptor beta chains originate from one sample sequenced in a study of metastatic and nonmetastatic thyroid tumors. Using MiXCR, TCRdb reanalyzed the PCR reads. The profile covers tens of thousands of clones, with 18% appearing a single time and roughly 10% taken by the ten largest. Thyroid surgery took place with no prior treatment in any patient. The sequencing sample was made of blood. The receptors here all came from a female donor with papillary thyroid cancer or a benign thyroid nodule (not recorded which). Some clones in this sample may be carry-over from other donors' samples.

This clone was observed many times. The chain recombines TRBV20-1 with TRBJ2-1; 8 positions agree with TRBD1. This CDR3 region has 13 residues. The junction had 6 bases not matched to a gene; V was cut back by 6 bases and J by 5 bases. Germline CDR1 reads DFQATT; CDR2 reads SNEGSKA (reference sequence). The CDR3 bases are TGCAGTGCCTGGACAGGGACTGACAATGAGCAGTTCTTC. It codes for CSAWTGTDNEQFF.

This clone was found many times. CDR3 sequence reads: CASSRGLADEQFF. The CDR3 region has the DNA TGTGCCAGCAGCAGGGGACTAGCTGATGAGCAGTTCTTC. The gene calls are TRBV5-5 and TRBJ2-1; the match to TRBD2 covers 9 bases. V gave up 4 bases and J gave up 8 bases; unmatched junction bases: 4. Germline CDR1 reads SGHKS; CDR2 reads YYEKEE (reference sequence). The CDR3 has 13 amino acids.

In its sample, this clone was seen a few times. The gene calls are TRBV6-1 and TRBJ1-6; D uncertain. Germline CDR1 is MNHNS and CDR2 is SASEGT. V dropped 2 bases and J dropped 8 bases, with 4 bases sitting between them. There are 12 residues in the CDR3. CDR3 sequence reads: CASSEMDSPLHF. In nucleotides, the CDR3 is TGTGCCAGCAGTGAAATGGATTCACCCCTCCACTTT.

This clone was recorded a few times. This chain connects TRBV6-1 to TRBJ2-3, with 9 bases aligning to TRBD2. This CDR3 comprises 15 residues. J gave up 3 bases and V 5 bases, and 6 bases lay outside the gene matches. Germline assignment: CDR1 MNHNS and CDR2 SASEGT. Here the CDR3 reads CASSLGGGETDTQYF. CDR3 DNA sequence: TGTGCCAGCAGTTTGGGCGGGGGGGAAACAGATACGCAGTATTTT.

This clone came up many times. The chain employs TRBV2 and TRBJ2-5; D is tentatively TRBD1 or TRBD2 (5 bases each). The ends were cut back, 7 bases at V and 5 bases at J, with 17 bases in the middle. The CDR3 is made up of 14 amino acids. From germline, CDR1 is SNHLY and CDR2 FYNNEI. CDR3 sequence reads: CASTPMRDGETQYF. The CDR3, as DNA: TGTGCCAGCACCCCAATGAGGGACGGGGAGACCCAGTACTTC.

This clone was found many times. The chain recombines TRBV5-1 with TRBJ2-7, with 9 bases fitting TRBD1. The CDR3 sequence is 14 residues long. In germline, CDR1 is SGHRS, CDR2 YFSETQ. V shed 4 bases and J 5 bases; nucleotides not matched to a gene: 7. CDR3 sequence: CASSLWTGVDEQYF. The CDR3 nucleotides read TGCGCCAGCAGCCTGTGGACAGGGGTGGACGAGCAGTACTTC.

The chain recombines TRBV11-3 with TRBJ2-5, with D perhaps being TRBD1 or TRBD2 (5 bases each). V was shortened by 5 bases and J by 4 bases, with 8 bases between the two germline ends. From germline, CDR1 is SGHNT and CDR2 YENEEA. The CDR3 extends over 12 amino acids. This chain's CDR3 is CASSKGRETQYF. CDR3 coding DNA: TGTGCCAGCAGCAAGGGGAGAGAGACCCAGTACTTC.

This clone was recorded at least ten times. The chain recombines TRBV19 with TRBJ2-1; TRBD1 matches 7 bases. The CDR3 runs 15 residues. Germline CDR1 reads LNHDA; CDR2 reads SQIVND (reference sequence). J gave up 6 bases and V 6 bases, and 11 bases lay outside the gene matches. CDR3 nucleotide sequence: TGTGCCAGTAGCCCACCAGGGGGTAGGGGCAATGAGCAGTTCTTC. Its translation: CASSPPGGRGNEQFF.

This clone turned up a few times. The chain links TRBV6-2 or TRBV6-3 to TRBJ2-2, with 8 nucleotides matching TRBD2. The CDR3 covers 15 residues. The germline V gene encodes CDR1 MNHEY and CDR2 SVGEGT. With 6 bases clipped from V and 6 bases from J, the junction kept 9 bases outside the gene matches. The CDR3 bases are TGTGCCAGCAGCTTGGGACTAGTACAATCCGGGGAGCTGTTTTTT. This sequence encodes CASSLGLVQSGELFF.

The V gene is TRBV4-1, the J gene TRBJ1-2, with 7 nucleotides matching TRBD1. In germline, CDR1 is MGHRA, CDR2 YSYEKL. V lost 1 base, J lost 8 bases, and 16 bases stayed unmatched. CDR3 length: 17 amino acids. CDR3 residues: CASSQGPIGTAAEGYTF. CDR3 nucleotide sequence: TGCGCCAGCAGCCAAGGTCCGATTGGGACAGCGGCAGAGGGCTACACCTTC.

This clone has ten or more counts. The V gene is TRBV10-3, the J gene TRBJ2-6; 7 nucleotides line up with TRBD1. The V gene end was trimmed by 10 bases and the J gene end by 0 bases; junction bases not matched to a gene: 9. The CDR3 has 16 amino acids. Germline CDR1 ENHRY, CDR2 SYGVKD. Here the CDR3 DNA reads TGTGCCACGTCCGGGACAGACCACTCTGGGGCCAACGTCCTGACTTTC. Protein: CATSGTDHSGANVLTF.

The gene calls are TRBV20-1 and TRBJ1-6; D not resolved. Germline values: CDR1 DFQATT, CDR2 SNEGSKA (reference sequence). This CDR3 has 12 amino acids. V was clipped by 5 bases and J by 7 bases, with 9 bases between them. CDR3 in DNA: TGCAGTGCTCAAGCGGGGAATTCACCCCTCCACTTT. Its protein product is CSAQAGNSPLHF.

This clone was detected only a few times. The CDR3 DNA is TGTGCCAGCAGTTACGAGTGGGAGGGTCGGGACGAGCAGTACTTC. It is translated as CASSYEWEGRDEQYF. The chain employs TRBV6-5 and TRBJ2-7, with 7 positions matching TRBD2. Trimming took 2 bases from V and 5 from J; bases not matched to a gene: 9. CDR3 length equals 15 residues. Germline CDR1 is MNHEY and CDR2 is SVGAGI.

This clone was picked up many times. The chain links TRBV19 to TRBJ2-7; a weak D match, TRBD2 (6 bases). Trimming pared 0 bases from V and 5 bases from J, leaving 11 bases between. This CDR3 contains 14 residues. From germline, CDR1 is LNHDA and CDR2 SQIVND (reference sequence). This chain's CDR3 is CASSIDRPGDEQYF. For the CDR3, the DNA is TGTGCCAGTAGTATAGATCGCCCGGGGGACGAGCAGTACTTC.

This clone turned up a few times. V gene TRBV6-1 combines with J gene TRBJ1-6; 7 nucleotides line up with TRBD1. The CDR3 covers 14 residues. CDR1 and CDR2 (germline): MNHNS, SASEGT. The junction had 6 bases not matched to a gene; V was cut back by 6 bases and J by 7 bases. CDR3 loop: CASRRDRQNSPLHF. CDR3 nucleotide sequence: TGTGCCAGCAGGCGGGACAGACAAAATTCACCCCTCCACTTT.

This clone appeared a few times. A much larger clone lies one base from this, so it may be a read error. The rearrangement joins TRBV27 to TRBJ2-1, with 11 bases identical to TRBD2. V gave up 4 bases and J gave up 9 bases; unmatched junction bases: 14. The CDR3 runs to 17 residues. CDR1 is MNHEY, CDR2 SMNVEV, per germline (reference sequence). The CDR3 bases are TGTGCCAGCAGTTCGGGACTAGCGGCCCTCACTAGCGGTGAGCAGTTCTTC. It encodes CASSSGLAALTSGEQFF.

This clone appeared a few times. Mismatch with germline at one junction end may stem from a read error. The genes are TRBV6-4 and TRBJ2-3; maybe TRBD2 (6 bases). CDR1 is MRHNA and CDR2 is SNTAGT in the germline V gene. The CDR3 length is 15 residues. The DNA of the CDR3 is TGTGCCAGCAGACCCAGGTCTAGCGTCACATATACGCAGTATTTT. This gives the protein CASRPRSSVTYTQYF.

Many counts were recorded for this clone. This CDR3 reads CASSPPGVTDTQYF. CDR3 bases: TGTGCCAGCTCACCACCGGGAGTGACAGATACGCAGTATTTT. The chain combines TRBV18 with TRBJ2-3, with D tentatively TRBD2 (5 bases). Deletions cut 0 bases from V and 3 bases from J, with 7 bases between. This CDR3 contains 14 residues. Germline V lookup: CDR1 KGHSH, CDR2 LQKENI.

The rearrangement links TRBV6-1 to TRBJ2-5; weak D call: TRBD2 (6 bases). V dropped 6 bases and J dropped 0 bases, with 8 bases sitting between them. Germline CDR1 and CDR2: MNHNS and SASEGT. The CDR3 length is 13 residues. The CDR3 loop is CASRSGDQETQYF. The CDR3 DNA sequence: TGTGCCAGCAGGTCGGGGGACCAAGAGACCCAGTACTTC.

This clone was recorded many times. This sequence joins TRBV24-1 and TRBJ2-7; TRBD2 matches 9 bases. Trimming removed 4 bases from V and 2 bases from J; junction bases left unmatched: 5. CDR3 length: 15 residues. The germline gives CDR1 KGHDR, CDR2 SFDVKD. In nucleotides, the CDR3 is TGTGCCACCAGTGACCGAGCTAGCGGGGCCTACGAGCAGTACTTC. As protein: CATSDRASGAYEQYF.

This chain connects TRBV5-1 to TRBJ1-6; TRBD1 matches at 8 bases. CDR3 length: 18 amino acids. V lost 4 bases, J lost 8 bases, and 17 bases stayed unmatched. From germline, CDR1 is SGHRS and CDR2 YFSETQ. The CDR3 DNA follows: TGCGCCAGCAGCATGGACAGGGCAGAGAATCGTAGAGATTCACCCCTCCACTTT. Residues: CASSMDRAENRRDSPLHF.

This clone was counted once. The CDR3 DNA is TGCGCCAGCACCTTTGAAGGGCCGACCTATGGCTACACCTTC. Residues: CASTFEGPTYGYTF. The chain has TRBV5-1 and TRBJ1-2; D unresolved. The germline V and J ends were trimmed by 6 bases and 4 bases, with 16 bases remaining between them. Germline CDR1 reads SGHRS; CDR2 reads YFSETQ. The CDR3 has 14 amino acids.

CDR3 amino acids: CASRPTGQGNEQFF. The DNA of the CDR3 is TGTGCCAGCCGACCTACAGGACAGGGTAATGAGCAGTTCTTC. The chain is built from TRBV7-6 and TRBJ2-1; the match to TRBD1 covers 8 bases. Trimming took 8 bases from V and 7 from J; bases not matched to a gene: 10. The CDR3 spans 14 residues. The germline V gene encodes CDR1 SGHVS and CDR2 FNYEAQ.

Within the sample, this clone is medium-sized (0.01 to 0.1%). The chain combines TRBV28 with TRBJ2-7; the D is unclear. The V and J ends lost 2 bases and 7 bases respectively, with 9 bases between them. CDR3 size: 12 residues. CDR1 is MDHEN and CDR2 is SYDVKM in the germline V gene. The CDR3 here is CASSLMIQEQYF. DNA of the CDR3: TGTGCCAGCAGTTTAATGATCCAGGAGCAGTACTTC.

This clone came up many times. The chain combines TRBV5-1 with TRBJ2-1; D ambiguous. The CDR3 consists of 15 residues. The V gene lost 0 bases and the J gene lost 2 bases, with 9 bases spanning the gap. The germline V gene has CDR1 SGHRS and CDR2 YFSETQ. This CDR3 reads CASSLDRPPYNEQFF. As DNA, the CDR3 is TGCGCCAGCAGCTTGGATCGCCCACCCTACAATGAGCAGTTCTTC.